This T cell receptor beta chain appears in the sequencing data of a study of control samples from healthy donors and cancer patients. Clones were read by immunoSEQ multiplex PCR, and TCRdb kept only the in-frame ones, dropping some. The sample lists 99,000 or so clones; approximately 78% were seen once. Trimming cost V 4 bases and J 6 bases; bases outside gene matches: 5. The CDR3 spans 15 residues. Germline lookup yields CDR1 LGHNA and CDR2 YNFKEQ. The sample was blood. This receptor was identified in a man aged 55 to 70 in good health. The rearrangement links TRBV4-2 to TRBJ1-4, with 10 bases that match TRBD1. CDR3 sequence reads: CASSPGTGADEKLFF. The CDR3 DNA sequence: TGTGCCAGCAGCCCTGGGACAGGGGCAGATGAAAAACTGTTTTTT.